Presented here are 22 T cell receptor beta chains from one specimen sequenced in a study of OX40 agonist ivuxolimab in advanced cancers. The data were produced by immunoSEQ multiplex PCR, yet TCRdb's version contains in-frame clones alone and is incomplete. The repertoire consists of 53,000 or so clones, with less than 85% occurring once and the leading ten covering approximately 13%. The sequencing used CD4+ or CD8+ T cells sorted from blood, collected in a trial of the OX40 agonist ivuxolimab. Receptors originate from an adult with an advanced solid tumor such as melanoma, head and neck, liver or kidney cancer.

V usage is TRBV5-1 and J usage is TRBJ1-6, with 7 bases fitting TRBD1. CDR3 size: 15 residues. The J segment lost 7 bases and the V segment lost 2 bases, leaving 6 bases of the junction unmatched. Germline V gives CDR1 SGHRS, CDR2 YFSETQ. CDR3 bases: TGCGCCAGCAGCTTCGAGGCAGGGGGAAATTCACCCCTCCACTTT. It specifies CASSFEAGGNSPLHF.

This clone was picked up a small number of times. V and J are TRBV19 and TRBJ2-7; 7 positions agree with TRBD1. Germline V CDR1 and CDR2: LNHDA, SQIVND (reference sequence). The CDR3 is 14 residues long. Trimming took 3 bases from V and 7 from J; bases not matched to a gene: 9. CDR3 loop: CASSITPDRREQYF. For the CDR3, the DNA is TGTGCCAGTAGTATCACCCCGGACAGGAGGGAGCAGTACTTC.

CDR3 nucleotide sequence: TGTGCCACAACCGGACAGGTCGGGGAGACCCAGTACTTC. Amino acids: CATTGQVGETQYF. The genes are TRBV2 and TRBJ2-5; 7 bases align to TRBD1. After removal of 10 bases from V and 5 bases from J, the junction contained 10 bases not matched to a gene. This CDR3 has 13 residues. Germline CDR1 and CDR2: SNHLY and FYNNEI.

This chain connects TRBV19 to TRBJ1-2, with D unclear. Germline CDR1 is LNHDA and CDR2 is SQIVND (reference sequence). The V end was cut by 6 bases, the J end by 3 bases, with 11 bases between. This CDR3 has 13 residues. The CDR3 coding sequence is TGTGCCAGTAGAACGGACGCGGACTATGGCTACACCTTC. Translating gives CASRTDADYGYTF.

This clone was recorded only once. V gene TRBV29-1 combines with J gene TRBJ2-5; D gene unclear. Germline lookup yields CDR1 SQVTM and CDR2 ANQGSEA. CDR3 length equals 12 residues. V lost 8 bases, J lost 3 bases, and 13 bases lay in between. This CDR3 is CSLTRAEETQYF. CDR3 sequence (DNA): TGCAGCCTCACTCGTGCCGAAGAGACCCAGTACTTC.

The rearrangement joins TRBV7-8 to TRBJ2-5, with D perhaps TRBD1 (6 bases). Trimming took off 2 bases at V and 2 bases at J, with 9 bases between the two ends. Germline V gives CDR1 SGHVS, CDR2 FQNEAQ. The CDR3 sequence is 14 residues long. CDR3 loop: CASSLFQGQETQYF. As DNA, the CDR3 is TGTGCCAGCAGCTTATTCCAGGGGCAAGAGACCCAGTACTTC.

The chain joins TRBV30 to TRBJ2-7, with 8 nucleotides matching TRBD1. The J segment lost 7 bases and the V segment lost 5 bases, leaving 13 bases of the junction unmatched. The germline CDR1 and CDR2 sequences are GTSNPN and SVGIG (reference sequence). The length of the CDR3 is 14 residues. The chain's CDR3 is CAWVGQGGLGEQYF. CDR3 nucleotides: TGTGCCTGGGTCGGACAGGGTGGGCTAGGGGAGCAGTACTTC.

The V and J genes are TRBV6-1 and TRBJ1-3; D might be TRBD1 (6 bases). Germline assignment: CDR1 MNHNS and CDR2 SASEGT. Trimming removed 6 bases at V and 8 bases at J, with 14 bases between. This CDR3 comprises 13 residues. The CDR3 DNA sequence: TGTGCCAGCAGAGCGGGACACGGCGACACCATATATTTT. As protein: CASRAGHGDTIYF.

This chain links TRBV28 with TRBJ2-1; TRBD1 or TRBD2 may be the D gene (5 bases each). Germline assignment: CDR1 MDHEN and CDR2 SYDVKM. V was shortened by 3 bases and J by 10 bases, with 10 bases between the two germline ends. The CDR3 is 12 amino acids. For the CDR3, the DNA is TGTGCCAGCAGTTTTGGGACGCTGGAGCAGTTCTTC. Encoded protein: CASSFGTLEQFF.

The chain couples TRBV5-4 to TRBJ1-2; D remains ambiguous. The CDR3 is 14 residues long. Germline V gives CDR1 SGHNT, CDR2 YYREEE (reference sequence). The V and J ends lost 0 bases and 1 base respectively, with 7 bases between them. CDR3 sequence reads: CASSLVGVNYGYTF. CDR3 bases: TGTGCCAGCAGCTTGGTGGGAGTTAACTATGGCTACACCTTC.

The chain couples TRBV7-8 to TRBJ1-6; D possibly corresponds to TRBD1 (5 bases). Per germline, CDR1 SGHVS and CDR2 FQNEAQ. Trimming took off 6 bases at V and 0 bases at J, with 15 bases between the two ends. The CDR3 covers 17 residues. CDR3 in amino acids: CASRQTTANSYNSPLHF. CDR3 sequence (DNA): TGTGCCAGCAGACAGACGACAGCAAACTCCTATAATTCACCCCTCCACTTT. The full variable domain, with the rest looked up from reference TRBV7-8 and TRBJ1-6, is GAGVSQSPRYKVAKRGQDVALRCDPISGHVSLFWYQQALGQGPEFLTYFQNEAQLDKSGLPSDRFFAERPEGSVSTLKIQRTQQEDSAVYLCASRQTTANSYNSPLHFGNGTRLTVT.

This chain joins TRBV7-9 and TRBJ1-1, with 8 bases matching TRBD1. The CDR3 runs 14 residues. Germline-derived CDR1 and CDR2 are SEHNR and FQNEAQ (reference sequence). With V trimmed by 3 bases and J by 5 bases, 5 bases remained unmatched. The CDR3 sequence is CASSFSGGATEAFF. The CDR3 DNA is TGTGCCAGCAGCTTTTCAGGGGGCGCAACTGAAGCTTTCTTT.

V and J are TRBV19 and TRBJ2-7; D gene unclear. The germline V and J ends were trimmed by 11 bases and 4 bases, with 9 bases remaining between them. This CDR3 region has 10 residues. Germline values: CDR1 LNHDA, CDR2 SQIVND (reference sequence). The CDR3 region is CAGCPYEQYF. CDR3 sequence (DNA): TGTGCCGGGTGTCCTTACGAGCAGTACTTC.

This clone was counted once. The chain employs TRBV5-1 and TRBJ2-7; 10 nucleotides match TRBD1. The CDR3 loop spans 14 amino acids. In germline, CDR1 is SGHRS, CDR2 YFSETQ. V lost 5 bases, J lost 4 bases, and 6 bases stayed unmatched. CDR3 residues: CASRPGTGAYEQYF. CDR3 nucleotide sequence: TGCGCCAGCAGGCCCGGGACAGGGGCGTACGAGCAGTACTTC.

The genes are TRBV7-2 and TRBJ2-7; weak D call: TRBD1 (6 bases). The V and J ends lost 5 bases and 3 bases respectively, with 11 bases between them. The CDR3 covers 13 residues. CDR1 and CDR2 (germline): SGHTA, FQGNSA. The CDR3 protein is CASSTPQGYEQYF. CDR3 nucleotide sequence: TGTGCCAGCAGCACCCCACAGGGCTACGAGCAGTACTTC.

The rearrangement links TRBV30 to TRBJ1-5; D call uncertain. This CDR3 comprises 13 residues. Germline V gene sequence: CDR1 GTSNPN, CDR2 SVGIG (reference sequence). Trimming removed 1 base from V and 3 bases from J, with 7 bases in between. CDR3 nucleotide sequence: TGTGCCTGGAGTGGCCAGGCCAATCAGCCCCAGCATTTT. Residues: CAWSGQANQPQHF.

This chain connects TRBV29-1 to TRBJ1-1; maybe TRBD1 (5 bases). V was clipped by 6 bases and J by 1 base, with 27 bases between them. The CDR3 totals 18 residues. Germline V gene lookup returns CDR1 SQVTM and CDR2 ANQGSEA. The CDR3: CSVSSVRAEGRPNTEAFF. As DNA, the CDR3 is TGCAGCGTATCCTCGGTCAGGGCGGAGGGCCGACCGAACACTGAAGCTTTCTTT.

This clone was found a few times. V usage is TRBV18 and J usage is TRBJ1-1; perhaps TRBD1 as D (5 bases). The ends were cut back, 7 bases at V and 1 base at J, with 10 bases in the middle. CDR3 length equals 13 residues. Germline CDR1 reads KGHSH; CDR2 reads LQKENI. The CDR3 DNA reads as TGTGCCAGCTTTAAAGGGGAGAACACTGAAGCTTTCTTT. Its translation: CASFKGENTEAFF.

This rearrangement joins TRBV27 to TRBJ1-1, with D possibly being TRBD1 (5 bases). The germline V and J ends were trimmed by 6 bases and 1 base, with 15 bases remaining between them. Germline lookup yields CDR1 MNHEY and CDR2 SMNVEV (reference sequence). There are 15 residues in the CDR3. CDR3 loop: CASRAPGRSNTEAFF. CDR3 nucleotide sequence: TGTGCCAGCAGGGCCCCGGGACGTTCGAACACTGAAGCTTTCTTT.

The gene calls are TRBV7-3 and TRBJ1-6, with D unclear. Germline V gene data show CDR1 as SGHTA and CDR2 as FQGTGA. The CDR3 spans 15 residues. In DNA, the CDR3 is TGTCAGCACGGCCCAAAGCGCTCCTATAATTCACCCCTCCACTTT. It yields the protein CQHGPKRSYNSPLHF.

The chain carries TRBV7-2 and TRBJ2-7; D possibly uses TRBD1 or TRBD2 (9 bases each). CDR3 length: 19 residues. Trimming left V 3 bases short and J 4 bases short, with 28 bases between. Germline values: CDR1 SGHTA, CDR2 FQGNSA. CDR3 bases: TGTGCCAGCAGCTTCCTGGGACAGGGAAGGCGCGGGAGGGCTTACGAGCAGTACTTC. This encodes CASSFLGQGRRGRAYEQYF.

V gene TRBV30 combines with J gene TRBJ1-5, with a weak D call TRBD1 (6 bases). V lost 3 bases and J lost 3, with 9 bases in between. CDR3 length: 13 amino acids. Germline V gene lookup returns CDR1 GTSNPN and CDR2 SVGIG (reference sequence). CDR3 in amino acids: CAWRDRDNQPQHF. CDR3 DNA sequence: TGTGCCTGGAGGGACAGAGACAATCAGCCCCAGCATTTT.